This TCR beta chain stems from a study of tumor-infiltrating lymphocytes in primary liver carcinoma. Study observations and caveats: Tumor samples exhibited a significantly greater top-250-clone fraction than blood samples (p = 0.039). Tumor-blood pairs (like tumor-adjacent pairs) overlapped less than tumor region pairs did.

Priming with a constant-region primer yielded TCR beta cDNA from around 0.45 ug total RNA. Modified slightly, ARM-PCR produced TCR beta libraries over three nested multiplex PCR rounds. Use of TRBV1-TRBV30 forward primers with a C-beta reverse primer characterized the first two PCR rounds, which lasted ten to eleven cycles each. TCRdb called the multiplex PCR reads again in MiXCR, with one record for every CDR3 protein. Among approximately 330,000 distinct CDR3 sequences, around 60% were seen once, and the ten largest hold about 6.5%. Blood RNA originated from unsorted whole blood, with germline DNA additionally extracted. CDR3 length: 19 residues. V gave up 0 bases and J gave up 4 bases, with 24 bases separating them. Germline CDR1 is SGHNT and CDR2 is YYREEE (reference sequence). This clonotype was seen a handful of times. Its specificity is not known.

V is TRBV5-4 and J is TRBJ2-3; D uncertain. Input material: peripheral blood. This sequence was found in a middle-aged man with primary liver carcinoma and hepatitis B virus infection. The CDR3 nucleotides read TGTGCCAGCAGCTTGGCCGGTGGCAGTCGCCTAGGACCGGCAGATACGCAGTATTTT. Protein sequence: CASSLAGGSRLGPADTQYF.